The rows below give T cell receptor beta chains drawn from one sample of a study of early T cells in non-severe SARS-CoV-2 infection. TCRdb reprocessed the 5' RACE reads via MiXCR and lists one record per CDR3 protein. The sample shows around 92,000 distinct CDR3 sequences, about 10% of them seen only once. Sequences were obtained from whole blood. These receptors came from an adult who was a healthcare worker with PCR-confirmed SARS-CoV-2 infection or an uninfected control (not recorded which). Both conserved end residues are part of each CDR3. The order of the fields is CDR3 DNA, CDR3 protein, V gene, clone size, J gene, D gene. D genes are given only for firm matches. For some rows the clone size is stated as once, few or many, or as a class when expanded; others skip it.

cdr3_nt: TGCAGCGTTGATTCGGGAGGAAAAGACACTGAAGCTTTCTTT; cdr3_aa: CSVDSGGKDTEAFF; v_call: TRBV29-1; clone_size: NA; j_call: TRBJ1-1; d_call: NA
cdr3_nt: TGTGCCAGCAGCTTCGAATTAGCGGATGAGCAGTTCTTC; cdr3_aa: CASSFELADEQFF; v_call: TRBV7-2; clone_size: few; j_call: TRBJ2-1; d_call: NA
cdr3_nt: TGTGCCAGCAGTGATAGAAGCGGGGGCCCTAGGGTGGATGAGCAGTTCTTC; cdr3_aa: CASSDRSGGPRVDEQFF; v_call: TRBV2; clone_size: few; j_call: TRBJ2-1; d_call: TRBD2
cdr3_nt: TGTGCCAGCTCACAAAACACCGTGGGTAGCGGGAAGGATACGCAGTATTTT; cdr3_aa: CASSQNTVGSGKDTQYF; v_call: TRBV18; clone_size: few; j_call: TRBJ2-3; d_call: TRBD2
cdr3_nt: TGTGCCAGCAGTTACGGGCCGGGGGGCGCCTCCTACGAGCAGTACTTC; cdr3_aa: CASSYGPGGASYEQYF; v_call: TRBV6-5; clone_size: few; j_call: TRBJ2-7; d_call: NA
cdr3_nt: TGTGCCATCAGCGCAGGGGGCGCGAACTATGGCTACACCTTC; cdr3_aa: CAISAGGANYGYTF; v_call: TRBV10-3; clone_size: few; j_call: TRBJ1-2; d_call: TRBD1
cdr3_nt: TGTGCCAGCAGCGAACAGGGGCCGCTCTATGGCTACACCTTC; cdr3_aa: CASSEQGPLYGYTF; v_call: TRBV2; clone_size: many; j_call: TRBJ1-2; d_call: TRBD1
cdr3_nt: TGTGCCAGTAGTATGGCGCAGGGAGGGACCGGGGAGCTGTTTTTT; cdr3_aa: CASSMAQGGTGELFF; v_call: TRBV19; clone_size: many; j_call: TRBJ2-2; d_call: TRBD2
cdr3_nt: TGTGCCAGCAGCTTAGACCTCCTAGCGGGAGTGGGTGAGCAGTTCTTC; cdr3_aa: CASSLDLLAGVGEQFF; v_call: TRBV7-2; clone_size: NA; j_call: TRBJ2-1; d_call: TRBD2
cdr3_nt: TGTGCCAGCAGCGCGGACAGGGGGAAGTCGGACTATGGCTACACCTTC; cdr3_aa: CASSADRGKSDYGYTF; v_call: TRBV9; clone_size: NA; j_call: TRBJ1-2; d_call: TRBD1
cdr3_nt: TGTGCCAGCAGCTATCCGGCTAGCGGGAGCCCCAATGAGCAGTTCTTC; cdr3_aa: CASSYPASGSPNEQFF; v_call: TRBV7-2; clone_size: many; j_call: TRBJ2-1; d_call: TRBD2
cdr3_nt: TGTGCCAGTGAAGCCGGGACAGGGTCCGAGACCCAGTACTTC; cdr3_aa: CASEAGTGSETQYF; v_call: TRBV21-1; clone_size: few; j_call: TRBJ2-5; d_call: NA
cdr3_nt: TGTGCCATCAGTATTGGTCCACAAAATAATTCACCCCTCCACTTT; cdr3_aa: CAISIGPQNNSPLHF; v_call: TRBV10-3; clone_size: many; j_call: TRBJ1-6; d_call: NA
cdr3_nt: TGCAGTGCTAGACGGTCTGCGGGTCGTTGGGGTAATTCACCCCTCCACTTT; cdr3_aa: CSARRSAGRWGNSPLHF; v_call: TRBV20-1; clone_size: medium-sized; j_call: TRBJ1-6; d_call: NA
cdr3_nt: TGTGCCAGCAGTTTAGAGGACTCTGGAAACACCATATATTTT; cdr3_aa: CASSLEDSGNTIYF; v_call: TRBV28; clone_size: few; j_call: TRBJ1-3; d_call: NA
cdr3_nt: TGTGCCAGCAACCACCGGGAAGTGGGAGCATACAATGAGCAGTTCTTC; cdr3_aa: CASNHREVGAYNEQFF; v_call: TRBV6-5; clone_size: many; j_call: TRBJ2-1; d_call: NA
cdr3_nt: TGTGCCAGCAGCCCCCTGCGCACGCAAGAGACCCAGTACTTC; cdr3_aa: CASSPLRTQETQYF; v_call: TRBV12-3/TRBV12-4; clone_size: many; j_call: TRBJ2-5; d_call: NA
cdr3_nt: TGTGCCAGCAGGGGGACAGGGAACTATGGCTACACCTTC; cdr3_aa: CASRGTGNYGYTF; v_call: TRBV2; clone_size: NA; j_call: TRBJ1-2; d_call: TRBD1
cdr3_nt: TGCGCCAGCAGCCAAGCACGAGGGGTGGAAGAGACCCAGTACTTC; cdr3_aa: CASSQARGVEETQYF; v_call: TRBV4-1; clone_size: once; j_call: TRBJ2-5; d_call: NA
cdr3_nt: TGTGCCAGCTCACCACGGGCGGGGTCCCAAGAGACCCAGTACTTC; cdr3_aa: CASSPRAGSQETQYF; v_call: TRBV18; clone_size: NA; j_call: TRBJ2-5; d_call: NA
cdr3_nt: TGCGCCAGCAGCTTACAGGGGGATAACTATGGCTACACCTTC; cdr3_aa: CASSLQGDNYGYTF; v_call: TRBV5-1; clone_size: NA; j_call: TRBJ1-2; d_call: TRBD1
cdr3_nt: TGCAGTGCCAACAGTGGGAGCTCTGGGGCCAACGTCCTGACTTTC; cdr3_aa: CSANSGSSGANVLTF; v_call: TRBV20-1; clone_size: many; j_call: TRBJ2-6; d_call: NA
cdr3_nt: TGCGCCAGCAGTCCCCCGGGGTGGGGAGAGACCCAGTACTTC; cdr3_aa: CASSPPGWGETQYF; v_call: TRBV5-1; clone_size: few; j_call: TRBJ2-5; d_call: NA
cdr3_nt: TGTGCCAGCAGTCCCTATTGGGGGGCGAGTGGCTACACCTTC; cdr3_aa: CASSPYWGASGYTF; v_call: TRBV28; clone_size: NA; j_call: TRBJ1-2; d_call: NA
cdr3_nt: TGTGCCAGCAGCGTAGCGACAGCTTTCTATGGCTACACCTTC; cdr3_aa: CASSVATAFYGYTF; v_call: TRBV9; clone_size: few; j_call: TRBJ1-2; d_call: NA
cdr3_nt: TGTGCCACCAGTGAGGGGGATACGCAGTATTTT; cdr3_aa: CATSEGDTQYF; v_call: TRBV24-1; clone_size: few; j_call: TRBJ2-3; d_call: NA
cdr3_nt: TGTGCCAGCAGCCCCTCCGACAGGGGTGATCAGCCCCAGCATTTT; cdr3_aa: CASSPSDRGDQPQHF; v_call: TRBV7-9; clone_size: many; j_call: TRBJ1-5; d_call: TRBD1
cdr3_nt: TGTGCCAGCAGTCCCCGGACACTCGTGAACACTGAAGCTTTCTTT; cdr3_aa: CASSPRTLVNTEAFF; v_call: TRBV28; clone_size: NA; j_call: TRBJ1-1; d_call: NA
cdr3_nt: TGCAGCGTGGGACAGGGGGGGCTGATGGAAGCTTTCTTT; cdr3_aa: CSVGQGGLMEAFF; v_call: TRBV29-1; clone_size: NA; j_call: TRBJ1-1; d_call: TRBD1
cdr3_nt: TGCGCCAGCAGCATACGACAGTCGACCAACCTACCCCAGCATTTT; cdr3_aa: CASSIRQSTNLPQHF; v_call: TRBV5-1; clone_size: NA; j_call: TRBJ1-5; d_call: NA
cdr3_nt: TGTGCCAGCAGTGGGACAGCCACTAGCAATCAGCCCCAGCATTTT; cdr3_aa: CASSGTATSNQPQHF; v_call: TRBV2; clone_size: NA; j_call: TRBJ1-5; d_call: NA
cdr3_nt: TGTGCCAGCAGTTACTTAGCTAGGGAAGGCACTGAAGCTTTCTTT; cdr3_aa: CASSYLAREGTEAFF; v_call: TRBV28; clone_size: many; j_call: TRBJ1-1; d_call: NA
cdr3_nt: TGCGCCAGCAGCCCCTCCGGGAGAGACGGCACTGAAGCTTTCTTT; cdr3_aa: CASSPSGRDGTEAFF; v_call: TRBV5-1; clone_size: once; j_call: TRBJ1-1; d_call: NA
cdr3_nt: TGTGCCTGGAGTGTAGACCACGCAGATACGCAGTATTTT; cdr3_aa: CAWSVDHADTQYF; v_call: TRBV30; clone_size: few; j_call: TRBJ2-3; d_call: NA
cdr3_nt: TGTGCCAGCAGTTTAGTACAGGGAACAGATACGCAGTATTTT; cdr3_aa: CASSLVQGTDTQYF; v_call: TRBV28; clone_size: many; j_call: TRBJ2-3; d_call: NA
cdr3_nt: TGTGCCAGCAGCTTAGGGGACCGTCCTTCGTACTTC; cdr3_aa: CASSLGDRPSYF; v_call: TRBV7-9; clone_size: few; j_call: TRBJ2-4; d_call: NA
cdr3_nt: TGTGCCAGCACTCACCCCACGGGGACCGCGAACACCGGGGAGCTGTTTTTT; cdr3_aa: CASTHPTGTANTGELFF; v_call: TRBV7-2; clone_size: NA; j_call: TRBJ2-2; d_call: NA
cdr3_nt: TGTGCCAGCAGCCCCGGGACGAGTCAAGAGACCCAGTACTTC; cdr3_aa: CASSPGTSQETQYF; v_call: TRBV7-2; clone_size: few; j_call: TRBJ2-5; d_call: NA
cdr3_nt: TGTGCCAGCAGTGAAAGGGGGGGCAATCAGCCCCAGCATTTT; cdr3_aa: CASSERGGNQPQHF; v_call: TRBV2; clone_size: NA; j_call: TRBJ1-5; d_call: NA
cdr3_nt: TGTGCCAGCAGAGCGGGACTAGCGGGAGGCAGCTCCTACAATGAGCAGTTCTTC; cdr3_aa: CASRAGLAGGSSYNEQFF; v_call: TRBV9; clone_size: few; j_call: TRBJ2-1; d_call: TRBD2
cdr3_nt: TGTGCCAGCAGCTCCTTAAGACAGGGCGATGAGCAGTTCTTC; cdr3_aa: CASSSLRQGDEQFF; v_call: TRBV7-8; clone_size: NA; j_call: TRBJ2-1; d_call: TRBD1
cdr3_nt: TGCAGCGCCGCAGGGAGCTCTGGGGCCAACGTCCTGACTTTC; cdr3_aa: CSAAGSSGANVLTF; v_call: TRBV29-1; clone_size: NA; j_call: TRBJ2-6; d_call: NA
cdr3_nt: TGTGCCTGGAAACTGAACACTGAAGCTTTCTTT; cdr3_aa: CAWKLNTEAFF; v_call: TRBV30; clone_size: NA; j_call: TRBJ1-1; d_call: NA
cdr3_nt: TGCGCCAGCAGCTTGGCCCCGGGACAGGGAAGGAACACTGAAGCTTTCTTT; cdr3_aa: CASSLAPGQGRNTEAFF; v_call: TRBV5-1; clone_size: few; j_call: TRBJ1-1; d_call: TRBD1
cdr3_nt: TGCGCCAGCAGCTTTGACACAAACACTGAAGCTTTCTTT; cdr3_aa: CASSFDTNTEAFF; v_call: TRBV5-1; clone_size: NA; j_call: TRBJ1-1; d_call: NA
cdr3_nt: TGTGCCAGCAGCTTAACGGTACAGGATGAGCAGTTCTTC; cdr3_aa: CASSLTVQDEQFF; v_call: TRBV7-3; clone_size: few; j_call: TRBJ2-1; d_call: NA
cdr3_nt: TGTGCCAGCTCACCACTGCCCCCACAACGGGGGAACACTGAAGCTTTCTTT; cdr3_aa: CASSPLPPQRGNTEAFF; v_call: TRBV18; clone_size: NA; j_call: TRBJ1-1; d_call: NA
cdr3_nt: TGTGCCAGCAGCAGAGGACAGGTTAATGAAAAACTGTTTTTT; cdr3_aa: CASSRGQVNEKLFF; v_call: TRBV7-9; clone_size: NA; j_call: TRBJ1-4; d_call: TRBD1
cdr3_nt: TGTGCCAGCACCCAGGGGGGATTTAGCTATGGCTACACCTTC; cdr3_aa: CASTQGGFSYGYTF; v_call: TRBV6-5; clone_size: few; j_call: TRBJ1-2; d_call: TRBD1
cdr3_nt: TGTGCCACCAGTACAAGCTCCTACAATGAGCAGTTCTTC; cdr3_aa: CATSTSSYNEQFF; v_call: TRBV24-1; clone_size: few; j_call: TRBJ2-1; d_call: NA
cdr3_nt: TGTGCCAGCAGTGGGGGGCTTGGACGGACCCAGTACTTC; cdr3_aa: CASSGGLGRTQYF; v_call: TRBV14; clone_size: many; j_call: TRBJ2-5; d_call: NA
cdr3_nt: TGTGCCAGCAGCGTAGATCTGGACCAAGAGACCCAGTACTTC; cdr3_aa: CASSVDLDQETQYF; v_call: TRBV9; clone_size: few; j_call: TRBJ2-5; d_call: NA
cdr3_nt: TGTGCCAGCAGCGCCCGCCGGGACATTGTCCACGAGCAGTACTTC; cdr3_aa: CASSARRDIVHEQYF; v_call: TRBV9; clone_size: many; j_call: TRBJ2-7; d_call: NA
cdr3_nt: TGTGCCAGCAGCCCCGGGGTGAGAGTAAAGCGGTACTTC; cdr3_aa: CASSPGVRVKRYF; v_call: TRBV2; clone_size: once; j_call: TRBJ2-7; d_call: NA
cdr3_nt: TGTGCCAGCAGCAGACCGGGACAGGGGGTTAAGAATGAGCAGTTCTTC; cdr3_aa: CASSRPGQGVKNEQFF; v_call: TRBV7-8; clone_size: few; j_call: TRBJ2-1; d_call: TRBD1
cdr3_nt: TGTGCCAGCAGTCGTAGCGGGCCAACCTACAATGAGCAGTTCTTC; cdr3_aa: CASSRSGPTYNEQFF; v_call: TRBV6-5; clone_size: few; j_call: TRBJ2-1; d_call: TRBD2
cdr3_nt: TGCAGTGCTAAACCTCTCTCGGGACTAGAGACGTCCTACGAGCAGTACTTC; cdr3_aa: CSAKPLSGLETSYEQYF; v_call: TRBV20-1; clone_size: few; j_call: TRBJ2-7; d_call: TRBD2
cdr3_nt: TGTGCCAGCAGTTACTCCGGACTAGCTGGCAACTCCTACAATGAGCAGTTCTTC; cdr3_aa: CASSYSGLAGNSYNEQFF; v_call: TRBV6-5; clone_size: few; j_call: TRBJ2-1; d_call: TRBD2
cdr3_nt: TGTGCCAGCCTTAAGGGGCTTGACGGTGAAGCTTTCTTT; cdr3_aa: CASLKGLDGEAFF; v_call: TRBV6-5; clone_size: NA; j_call: TRBJ1-1; d_call: NA
cdr3_nt: TGCGCCAGCAGACCCTACCTAAGGAAGGATCAGCCCCAGCATTTT; cdr3_aa: CASRPYLRKDQPQHF; v_call: TRBV4-1; clone_size: many; j_call: TRBJ1-5; d_call: NA